A selection of T cell receptor beta chains follows, all from one sample in a study of blood T cell repertoires in COVID-19. Sequenced by immunoSEQ multiplex PCR; TCRdb stores in-frame clones only, minus some. The table shows a few hundred thousand clones, with about nine tenths occurring only once. Sequenced sample: PBMCs or T cells enriched from blood (not recorded which). All receptors derive from a woman aged 30 to 39 who had recovered from COVID-19. Both conserved end residues are trimmed from each CDR3.

>TRBV3-1/TRBV3-2|TRBJ1-1
ASSQLGAYTEAF
>TRBV6-1|TRBJ2-3
ASSEGKYTGARTDTQY
>TRBV19|TRBJ2-3
ASSIGSARTDTQY
>TRBV18|TRBJ1-1
ASSRKQGNTEAF
>TRBV5-1|TRBJ1-1
ASSDRDSGYEAF
>TRBV10-3|TRBJ1-1
ALRPGQNTEAF
>TRBV27|TRBJ2-1
ASRRLAYNEQF
>TRBV30|TRBJ1-2
ASEQGAKGYT
>TRBV4-2|TRBJ2-5
ASSRRDPGTGYRETQY
>TRBV12-3/TRBV12-4|TRBJ1-5
ASSLRGDQPQH
>TRBV11-2|TRBJ1-4
ASSLVDSIMEKLF
>TRBV5-4|TRBJ2-5
ASSFRGEETQY
>TRBV7-3|TRBJ2-1
ASSSTSGRTGGGEQF
>TRBV14|TRBJ2-7
ASSQPEPPYEQY
>TRBV7-8|TRBJ2-7
ASSYGQFGYEQY
>TRBV30|TRBJ1-1
AWRNRANTEAF
>TRBV19|TRBJ1-2
ASRDRGQLGYGYT
>TRBV20-1|TRBJ1-6
SASFPSSYNSPLH
>TRBV18|TRBJ2-1
ASSLFSGRIGNEQF
>TRBV6-5|TRBJ2-5
ASSPGQQETQY
>TRBV19|TRBJ2-1
ASSIADRANEQF
>TRBV6-5|TRBJ1-4
ASSRGTRGKKLF
>TRBV21-1|TRBJ2-2
ASSKETSFTGELF
>TRBV5-1|TRBJ2-1
ASSLALTTYNEQF
>TRBV6-5|TRBJ2-7
ASSYSTSGSSYEQY
>TRBV5-4|TRBJ2-1
ASSGPPTSGKEQF
>TRBV5-1|TRBJ1-1
ASSPQGVGTEAF
>TRBV2|TRBJ1-4
ASSEEDRVNEKLF
>TRBV28|TRBJ2-7
ASSFGRQWTYEQY
>TRBV4-3|TRBJ1-1
ASSIEGDTEAF
>TRBV12-3/TRBV12-4|TRBJ2-5
ASSYGETQY
>TRBV27|TRBJ2-1
ASSFRGYNEQF
>TRBV2|TRBJ1-1
ASRPDRGGTEAF
>TRBV6-6|TRBJ2-3
ASSPSRVAADTQY
>TRBV2|TRBJ1-4
ASSEGLQTNEKLF
>TRBV18|TRBJ2-3
ASSPQQQGTDTQY
>TRBV6-1|TRBJ1-5
ASSDRGFNQPQH
>TRBV19|TRBJ1-5
ASSPWTGGAQPQH
>TRBV5-1|TRBJ2-1
ASSKRGPDRRQF
>TRBV18|TRBJ2-1
ASSPPRIAGEMRDNEQF
>TRBV7-9|TRBJ1-2
ASSLVGQAARNYGYT
>TRBV25-1|TRBJ1-4
ASSSPQDVGNEKLF
>TRBV28|TRBJ2-7
ASCGRATYEQY
>TRBV6-5|TRBJ2-5
ASSQQGSETQY
>TRBV6-5|TRBJ1-2
ASSSRGEDYGYT
>TRBV28|TRBJ1-4
ASSEIYPGGDEKLF
>TRBV5-4|TRBJ1-2
ASSLTGKGYT
>TRBV7-2|TRBJ2-5
ASSTRTSGQETQY
>TRBV5-1|TRBJ2-4
ASSFNAATKNIQY
>TRBV14|TRBJ1-5
ASSQGLAGPQH
>TRBV5-4|TRBJ2-1
ASSLEQGGKF
>TRBV18|TRBJ2-1
ASSPPNRYNEQF
>TRBV10-2|TRBJ2-1
ASSEDHGTGVHL